The present entry profiles one TCR beta chain with its context. Germline V gene sequence: CDR1 KGHSH, CDR2 LQKENI. V was pared by 2 bases and J by 5 bases, with 15 bases between. The CDR3 is 15 amino acids. The data derive from a study of T cell changes during pregnancy in multiple sclerosis. The repertoire was sequenced with immunoSEQ multiplex PCR; TCRdb's copy has only in-frame clones and lacks some. The sample includes around 57,000 clones, 90% of them seen just once. The sequence was collected from a female donor in good health, enrolled as a control in a pregnancy study. This sample comprised peripheral blood, obtained in the third trimester of pregnancy. The rearrangement uses TRBV18 and TRBJ1-1; D is unclear. The CDR3 DNA is TGTGCCAGCTCACCAGAGGTAGAGGGTGGAACTGAAGCTTTCTTT. Encoded protein: CASSPEVEGGTEAFF.